The 31 T cell receptor beta chains listed next were all sequenced from one sample in a study of blood T cells in healthy people across ages. Alongside a J-beta primer mix, a sample-barcoded 5' primer served in a second PCR lasting roughly 6 to 11 cycles. MiXCR was run by TCRdb on the 5' RACE reads, yielding one entry per CDR3 protein. The sample has about 1,500,000 distinct CDR3 sequences; around 42% are singletons. Sequencing used blood. These TCRs come from a woman between 18 and 29 years old in good health.

J is TRBJ2-3 and V is TRBV28, with 8 bases that match TRBD2. CDR1 and CDR2 from the germline V gene are MDHEN and SYDVKM. V trimming: 4 bases; J trimming: 1 base; junction bases outside the gene matches: 4. The CDR3 length is 15 residues. CDR3: CASSSAGAGTDTQYF. The CDR3 nucleotides are TGTGCCAGCAGTTCAGCGGGGGCTGGCACAGATACGCAGTATTTT.

This rearrangement joins TRBV5-1 to TRBJ2-3; no clear D. The CDR3 runs 15 residues. V was trimmed by 2 bases and J by 2 bases, leaving 12 bases between them. The germline V gene encodes CDR1 SGHRS and CDR2 YFSETQ. DNA for the CDR3: TGCGCCAGCAGCTTCGGAGCCCAAATCACAGATACGCAGTATTTT. This translates into CASSFGAQITDTQYF.

This clonotype was observed a few times. This chain links TRBV28 with TRBJ1-2, with D perhaps matching TRBD1 (6 bases). Trimming pared 5 bases from V and 5 bases from J, leaving 15 bases between. The CDR3 covers 14 residues. CDR1 MDHEN and CDR2 SYDVKM come from the germline V gene. The CDR3 is CASSNPQGQYGYTF. The CDR3 DNA is TGTGCCAGCAGTAATCCACAGGGCCAGTATGGCTACACCTTC.

The V gene is TRBV29-1, the J gene TRBJ1-1; 7 bases are a match to TRBD1. The CDR3 is 13 residues long. The ends lost 7 bases at V and 0 bases at J; junction bases unmatched: 5. CDR1 is SQVTM, CDR2 ANQGSEA, per germline. The CDR3 protein is CSAQQGMNTEAFF. As DNA, the CDR3 is TGCAGCGCTCAACAGGGGATGAACACTGAAGCTTTCTTT.

CDR3 in amino acids: CASSLVAGGRHEQFF. The CDR3 DNA reads as TGTGCCAGCAGCTTGGTAGCGGGGGGGCGCCATGAGCAGTTCTTC. The V and J genes are TRBV5-5 and TRBJ2-1; 11 bases are a match to TRBD2. The J segment lost 8 bases and the V segment lost 0 bases, leaving 4 bases of the junction unmatched. Germline V lookup: CDR1 SGHKS, CDR2 YYEKEE (reference sequence). This CDR3 contains 15 residues.

The chain joins TRBV11-2 to TRBJ2-1; D remains unclear. The CDR3 totals 11 residues. The V end was cut by 5 bases, the J end by 13 bases, with 12 bases between. The germline CDR1 and CDR2 sequences are SGHAT and FQNNGV. The CDR3 here is CASSPHETQFF. CDR3 sequence (DNA): TGTGCCAGCAGCCCCCATGAGACCCAGTTCTTC. The full variable domain, its missing parts supplied by reference TRBV11-2 and TRBJ2-1, is EAGVAQSPRYKIIEKRQSVAFWCNPISGHATLYWYQQILGQGPKLLIQFQNNGVVDDSQLPKDRFSAERLKGVDSTLKIQPAKLEDSAVYLCASSPHETQFFGPGTRLTVL.

The V gene is TRBV12-3 or TRBV12-4, the J gene TRBJ2-7; the match to TRBD1 covers 7 bases. Unmatched junction bases numbered 6, after V lost 7 bases and J lost 0 bases. The CDR3 has 14 residues. The CDR3, as DNA: TGTGCCAGCAAACCGACAGGGAGCTCCTACGAGCAGTACTTC. This codes for CASKPTGSSYEQYF.

CDR3 DNA sequence: TGTGCCAGCAGGGGGGGGCAGGGGGCTCTTGTCAAAAACATTCAGTACTTC. Protein sequence: CASRGGQGALVKNIQYF. This chain joins TRBV7-2 and TRBJ2-4; weak D call: TRBD1 (8 bases). The CDR3 is made up of 17 amino acids. V was cut by 6 bases and J by 3 bases, with 21 bases left in between. Germline V lookup: CDR1 SGHTA, CDR2 FQGNSA.

This clonotype was counted a few times. V usage is TRBV4-1 and J usage is TRBJ2-5; 9 nucleotides align to TRBD1. From germline, CDR1 is MGHRA and CDR2 YSYEKL. J gave up 11 bases and V 3 bases, and 13 bases lay outside the gene matches. The CDR3 covers 15 residues. The CDR3 coding sequence is TGCGCCAGCAGCCAGGACAGGGGCGCGTTCAATGAGCAGTACTTC. This sequence encodes CASSQDRGAFNEQYF.

The chain carries TRBV20-1 and TRBJ2-1; 10 bases agree with TRBD2. The CDR3 has 16 residues. Germline V gene data show CDR1 as DFQATT and CDR2 as SNEGSKA (reference sequence). V lost 0 bases to trimming and J lost 2 bases; unmatched junction nucleotides: 4. The CDR3 DNA sequence: TGCAGTGCTAGAGATCCCGGACTAGCGGCCTACAATGAGCAGTTCTTC. It translates to CSARDPGLAAYNEQFF.

V usage is TRBV4-1 and J usage is TRBJ1-1; 8 nucleotides agree with TRBD1. The CDR3 covers 18 residues. V dropped 0 bases and J dropped 1; count of bases not matched to a gene: 10. Germline lookup yields CDR1 MGHRA and CDR2 YSYEKL. The chain's CDR3 is CASSQDPSDRAGNTEAFF. CDR3 DNA sequence: TGCGCCAGCAGCCAAGATCCGTCGGACAGGGCGGGGAACACTGAAGCTTTCTTT.

Points on this clonotype: One junction end disagrees with the germline gene, perhaps due to a read error. The chain joins TRBV25-1 to TRBJ2-1; 8 bases match TRBD2. The CDR3 consists of 14 residues. Per the germline V gene, CDR1 is MGHDK and CDR2 is SYGVNS. The CDR3 DNA reads TGTGCCACCTCCCTAGCGGGTGGGGACAATGATCAGTTCTTC. Translated: CATSLAGGDNDQFF.

This clonotype was counted once. The V and J genes are TRBV20-1 and TRBJ2-7; 9 nucleotides match TRBD2. Germline trimming cut 0 bases from V and 7 bases from J; bases unmatched to any gene: 10. This CDR3 contains 15 residues. CDR1 and CDR2 (germline): DFQATT, SNEGSKA (reference sequence). The CDR3 loop reads CSARDYTSGPNEQYF. As DNA, the CDR3 is TGCAGTGCTAGAGATTATACTAGCGGGCCCAATGAGCAGTACTTC.

The V gene is TRBV4-1, the J gene TRBJ1-5, with D possibly matching TRBD1 (5 bases). This CDR3 comprises 14 residues. The germline gives CDR1 MGHRA, CDR2 YSYEKL. Trimming shortened V by 2 bases and J by 7 bases, and 12 bases separated the two germline ends. CDR3 amino acids: CASSQHPGEQPQHF. The CDR3 nucleotides are TGCGCCAGCAGCCAACACCCGGGGGAACAGCCCCAGCATTTT.

The chain joins TRBV6-5 to TRBJ1-1, with D perhaps matching TRBD1 (5 bases). This CDR3 is built from 17 residues. Germline CDR1 MNHEY, CDR2 SVGAGI. V lost 3 bases, J lost 3 bases, and 20 bases lay in between. Here the CDR3 DNA reads TGTGCCAGCAGTTATGGGCCCATCAGTATGGGGGACACTGAAGCTTTCTTT. Translated, it gives CASSYGPISMGDTEAFF.

The chain recombines TRBV25-1 with TRBJ2-3; 11 nucleotides agree with TRBD1. Per germline, CDR1 MGHDK and CDR2 SYGVNS. The CDR3 runs to 16 residues. V lost 9 bases to trimming and J lost 2 bases; unmatched junction nucleotides: 10. For the CDR3, the DNA is TGTGCCAGTGGAGGACAGGGGGCGAGTGTCACAGATACGCAGTATTTT. Protein sequence: CASGGQGASVTDTQYF. Variable domain in full (rest from reference TRBV25-1 and TRBJ2-3): EADIYQTPRYLVIGTGKKITLECSQTMGHDKMYWYQQDPGMELHLIHYSYGVNSTEKGDLSSESTVSRIRTEHFPLTLESARPSHTSQYLCASGGQGASVTDTQYFGPGTRLTVL.

This clonotype was counted a single time. The germline gene is not matched at one end of the junction; a read error may be the cause. The rearrangement links TRBV20-1 to TRBJ1-6; no firm D call. Germline CDR1 is DFQATT and CDR2 is SNEGSKA (reference sequence). The CDR3 is 16 amino acids. The CDR3 protein is CSAGDEAGKGVSPLHF. DNA of the CDR3: TGCAGTGCTGGAGACGAGGCGGGAAAGGGAGTCTCACCCCTCCACTTT.

This clonotype was found a few times. This chain links TRBV7-9 with TRBJ1-2; D unresolved. The CDR3 covers 15 residues. Per germline, CDR1 SEHNR and CDR2 FQNEAQ (reference sequence). V lost 5 bases to trimming and J lost 7 bases, with 20 bases between them. As DNA, the CDR3 is TGTGCCAGCAGCCCCAAAGGTTGGGCAATGAGTGGCTACACCTTC. Residues: CASSPKGWAMSGYTF.

V usage is TRBV20-1 and J usage is TRBJ2-1; the match to TRBD1 covers 8 bases. Germline assignment: CDR1 DFQATT and CDR2 SNEGSKA (reference sequence). This CDR3 region has 16 residues. V lost 0 bases, J lost 6 bases, and 10 bases stayed unmatched. The chain's CDR3 is CSARDLGQGARNEQFF. CDR3 nucleotide sequence: TGCAGTGCTAGAGATCTAGGGCAGGGGGCGCGCAATGAGCAGTTCTTC.

This clonotype has only one observation. The chain combines TRBV7-8 with TRBJ2-2; 9 nucleotides line up with TRBD1. Germline V CDR1 and CDR2: SGHVS, FQNEAQ. The CDR3 length is 17 residues. V trimming: 5 bases; J trimming: 5 bases; junction bases outside the gene matches: 12. The CDR3 here is CASSTSLTGGRTGELFF. The CDR3 nucleotides read TGTGCCAGCAGCACCTCCTTGACAGGGGGGCGGACCGGGGAGCTGTTTTTT.

This clonotype appeared many times. The chain joins TRBV5-5 to TRBJ2-7; 12 bases are shared with TRBD2. Trimming cost V 3 bases and J 7 bases; bases outside gene matches: 8. The CDR3 length is 15 residues. The germline V gene has CDR1 SGHKS and CDR2 YYEKEE (reference sequence). The CDR3: CASSSRTSGNREQYF. The CDR3 bases are TGTGCCAGCAGCTCCAGGACTAGCGGGAATCGGGAGCAGTACTTC. Full variable domain (missing parts from reference TRBV5-5 and TRBJ2-7): DAGVTQSPTHLIKTRGQQVTLRCSPISGHKSVSWYQQVLGQGPQFIFQYYEKEERGRGNFPDRFSARQFPNYSSELNVNALLLGDSALYLCASSSRTSGNREQYFGPGTRLTVT.

The chain couples TRBV12-3 or TRBV12-4 to TRBJ2-5; 13 bases match TRBD2. V lost 7 bases and J lost 11; bases outside the gene matches: 13. The CDR3 consists of 15 residues. The CDR3 loop reads CASTTSGGAVNEQYF. DNA for the CDR3: TGTGCCAGCACAACTAGCGGGGGGGCCGTCAATGAGCAGTACTTC.

The chain employs TRBV9 and TRBJ2-5, with D unresolved. The CDR3 totals 14 residues. Germline CDR1 and CDR2: SGDLS and YYNGEE. Between the trimmed V and J ends, which lost 2 bases and 5 bases, there was a span of 13 bases. The CDR3 here is CASSVSHDGETQYF. In nucleotides, the CDR3 is TGTGCCAGCAGCGTTTCTCACGACGGGGAGACCCAGTACTTC.

CDR3 amino acids: CASGTSASTDTQYF. As DNA, the CDR3 is TGTGCCAGCGGGACTAGCGCTAGCACAGATACGCAGTATTTT. This chain links TRBV6-5 with TRBJ2-3, with 10 bases matching TRBD2. V was clipped by 8 bases and J by 0 bases; unmatched bases: 2. Germline assignment: CDR1 MNHEY and CDR2 SVGAGI. This CDR3 spans 14 amino acids.

The rearrangement joins TRBV20-1 to TRBJ2-1, with TRBD2 matching 7 bases. The V segment lost 1 base and the J segment 3 bases; nucleotides outside the gene matches: 9. The germline V gene has CDR1 DFQATT and CDR2 SNEGSKA (reference sequence). The CDR3 totals 16 residues. CDR3 sequence reads: CSARVAGLGRYNEQFF. The DNA for the CDR3 is TGCAGTGCTAGAGTGGCTGGACTAGGTCGCTACAATGAGCAGTTCTTC.

The chain has TRBV7-2 and TRBJ1-2; TRBD1 matches 8 bases. Germline loops: CDR1 SGHTA, CDR2 FQGNSA. V trimming: 5 bases; J trimming: 8 bases; junction bases outside the gene matches: 7. CDR3 length: 13 residues. The CDR3 DNA reads as TGTGCCAGCAGCGGACAGGGTGCGAACGGCTACACCTTC. Translated, it gives CASSGQGANGYTF.

This clonotype appeared many times. Germline and junction disagree at one end, which may indicate a read error. The rearrangement uses TRBV12-3 or TRBV12-4 and TRBJ2-2, with D perhaps being TRBD1 or TRBD2 (6 bases each). The CDR3 contains 13 residues. The CDR3 region is CASSLGGPGELFF. The CDR3, as DNA: TGTGCCAGCAGCTTAGGGGGGCCCGGGGAGCTGTTTTTT.

The CDR3 bases are TGTGCCAGCGAGACCTCAGGCAGGAATACGCAGTATTTT. Its translation: CASETSGRNTQYF. J is TRBJ2-3 and V is TRBV2; no definite D call. The CDR3 extends over 13 amino acids. Trimming took off 8 bases at V and 7 bases at J, with 16 bases between the two ends. Per the germline V gene, CDR1 is SNHLY and CDR2 is FYNNEI.

There are a few counts of this clonotype. The V and J genes are TRBV15 and TRBJ2-3; 7 nucleotides agree with TRBD2. The V and J ends lost 3 bases and 0 bases, in that order; junction bases with no gene match: 6. This CDR3 region has 16 residues. Germline values: CDR1 LNHNV, CDR2 YYDKDF (reference sequence). The DNA of the CDR3 is TGTGCCACCAGCAGCAAACTAGCGAGTAGCACAGATACGCAGTATTTT. Protein sequence: CATSSKLASSTDTQYF. The complete variable domain, with remaining parts taken from reference TRBV15 and TRBJ2-3, reads DAMVIQNPRYQVTQFGKPVTLSCSQTLNHNVMYWYQQKSSQAPKLLFHYYDKDFNNEADTPDNFQSRRPNTSFCFLDIRSPGLGDTAMYLCATSSKLASSTDTQYFGPGTRLTVL.

This chain links TRBV12-3 or TRBV12-4 with TRBJ1-1; D may be TRBD1 (5 bases). This CDR3 has 13 residues. The V end was cut by 10 bases, the J end by 7 bases, with 19 bases between. The CDR3 sequence: CANVIGGEGEAFF. CDR3 DNA: TGTGCCAACGTTATCGGGGGGGAGGGTGAAGCTTTCTTT.

The chain recombines TRBV12-3 or TRBV12-4 with TRBJ2-5, with a tentative D call TRBD2 (5 bases). Trimming stripped 1 base from V and 6 bases from J, with 9 bases between. This CDR3 region has 13 residues. This CDR3 is CASSLGQRQTQYF. The CDR3 region has the DNA TGTGCCAGCAGTTTAGGCCAGCGGCAGACCCAGTACTTC.